The T cell receptor (beta chain) described here comes from a study of response to subunit inactivated influenza vaccine. TCRdb reanalysed the RT-PCR reads using MiXCR and keeps one entry per CDR3 protein. This sample carries over 650,000 distinct CDR3 sequences, less than 20% of them seen once, and the ten largest clones take approximately 10%. Study-wide results and limits: The authors suggested that every seasonal influenza vaccination recruits few new T cells.

This CDR3 comprises 13 residues. CDR1 and CDR2 (germline): MNHNS, SASEGT. Trimming removed 6 bases at V and 4 bases at J, with 13 bases between. In the case of this clonotype: Its specificity is not known.

The receptor's source is a man aged 50 or older who received an inactivated influenza vaccine. The chain employs TRBV6-1 and TRBJ2-7; TRBD1 or TRBD2 may be the D gene (6 bases each). The starting material was PBMCs from blood, obtained around 5 days after vaccination. CDR3 sequence (DNA): TGTGCCAGCAGCCGCGGGACAAAATACGAGCAGTACTTC. Translating it yields CASSRGTKYEQYF.